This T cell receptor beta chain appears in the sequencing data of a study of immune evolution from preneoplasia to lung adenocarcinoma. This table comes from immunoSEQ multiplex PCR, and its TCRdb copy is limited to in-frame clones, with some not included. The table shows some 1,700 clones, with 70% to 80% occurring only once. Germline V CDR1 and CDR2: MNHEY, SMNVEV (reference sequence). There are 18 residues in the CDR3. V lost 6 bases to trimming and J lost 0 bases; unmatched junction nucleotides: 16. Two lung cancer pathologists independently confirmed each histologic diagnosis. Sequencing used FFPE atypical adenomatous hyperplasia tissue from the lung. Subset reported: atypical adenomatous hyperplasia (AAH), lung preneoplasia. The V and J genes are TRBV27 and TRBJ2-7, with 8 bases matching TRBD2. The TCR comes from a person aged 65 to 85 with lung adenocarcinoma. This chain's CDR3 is CASRAGLGLFTFSYEQYF. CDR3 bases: TGTGCCAGCAGAGCGGGACTAGGGCTTTTTACTTTCTCCTACGAGCAGTACTTC.